This T cell receptor beta chain was obtained from a study of blood T cell repertoires in COVID-19. Overall study context: Some COVID-19 samples were acute and others convalescent; all came from the United States, Italy and Spain. From T cells, B-cell-depleted T cells, or PBMCs came the material, which was cDNA or gDNA.

CDR1 is LNHDA and CDR2 is SQIVND in the germline V gene (reference sequence). The CDR3 length is 15 residues. V was cut by 5 bases and J by 1 base, with 14 bases left in between. In the original workflow: Reference gene primer amplification gave nucleated cell count estimates. The protocol was immunoSEQ multiplex PCR, while the TCRdb copy is restricted to in-frame clones and leaves out a portion. The V and J calls and clone size are taken from that table; D and trimming were inferred from the DNA. The sample shows 200,000 to 250,000 clones, around 85% of them seen only once. The J gene is TRBJ1-1, the V gene TRBV19, with D maybe TRBD1 (6 bases). The specimen sequenced was peripheral blood. The TCR sequence derives from a woman aged 25 to 39 who had recovered from COVID-19. DNA for the CDR3: TGTGCCAGTAGTTCGACAGGCTTGGAGAACACTGAAGCTTTCTTT. It specifies CASSSTGLENTEAFF.